The T cell receptor (beta chain) under discussion was sequenced for a study of blood T cells in healthy people across ages. Together with a sample-barcoded 5' primer, a J-beta primer mix was included in a second PCR lasting about 7 to 12 cycles. CDR3-containing paired-end reads numbered at least 2.5 million in each sample. TCRdb processed the 5' RACE reads anew with MiXCR; each CDR3 protein has one entry. The sample yields around 990,000 distinct CDR3 sequences, 20% to 25% seen once. This CDR3 comprises 12 residues. CDR1 is MNHEY and CDR2 is SVGEGT in the germline V gene. V was cut by 5 bases and J by 8 bases, with 10 bases left in between. These data also featured in a second study, about T cells of mothers and their children.

Input material: blood. The sequence came from a girl aged 2-10 years in good health. The V call is TRBV6-2 or TRBV6-3, the J call TRBJ2-1; D possibly corresponds to TRBD2 (6 bases). In DNA, the CDR3 is TGTGCCAGCAGTCTTGCGGGATATGAGCAGTTCTTC. Amino acid sequence: CASSLAGYEQFF.